This TCR beta chain was recorded in a study of PD-1 blockade in classical Hodgkin lymphoma. Clones were sequenced by immunoSEQ multiplex PCR, and TCRdb holds only the in-frame ones, with some missing. The sample holds tens of thousands of clones, approximately 95% seen once. In the case of this clone: Its target is unknown.

Time point: newly diagnosed, previously untreated cHL patient sample. Germline assignment: CDR1 MDHEN and CDR2 SYDVKM. CDR3 length: 14 amino acids. V lost 2 bases and J lost 4; bases outside the gene matches: 5. Study-level points and caveats: There remain no defined causes for the repertoire differences, which possibly reflect disease activity or prior therapy. Reports described newly diagnosed patients as having lower baseline TCR diversity than healthy donors.

This receptor was obtained from a human donor with classical Hodgkin lymphoma. The sequenced material came from peripheral blood mononuclear cells (PBMCs). The J gene is TRBJ2-7, the V gene TRBV28, with 7 bases that match TRBD1. CDR3 bases: TGTGCCAGCAGTTTAAGGGGACAGACGTACGAGCAGTACTTC. It specifies CASSLRGQTYEQYF.